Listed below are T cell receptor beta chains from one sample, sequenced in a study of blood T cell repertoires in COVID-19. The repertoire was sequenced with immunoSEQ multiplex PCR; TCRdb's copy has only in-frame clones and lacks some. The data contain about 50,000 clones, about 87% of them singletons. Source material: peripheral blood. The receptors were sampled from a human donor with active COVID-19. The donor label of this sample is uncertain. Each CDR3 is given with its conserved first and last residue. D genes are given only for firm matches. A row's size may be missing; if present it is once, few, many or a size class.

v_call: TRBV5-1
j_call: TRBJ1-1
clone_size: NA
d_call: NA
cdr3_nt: TGCGCCAGCAGTTCAACAGGCAACACTGAAGCTTTCTTT
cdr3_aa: CASSSTGNTEAFF

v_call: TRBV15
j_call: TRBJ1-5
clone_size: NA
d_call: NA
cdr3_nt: TGTGCCACCAGCAGAGTGGGGGGTCACCAGCCCCAGCATTTT
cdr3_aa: CATSRVGGHQPQHF

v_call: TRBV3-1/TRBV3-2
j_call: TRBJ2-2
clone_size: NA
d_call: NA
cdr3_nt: TGTGCCAGCAGCCAAGTTGCGGTACGGGAGCTGTTTTTT
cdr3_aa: CASSQVAVRELFF

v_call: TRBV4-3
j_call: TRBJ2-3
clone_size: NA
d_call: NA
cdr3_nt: TGCGCCAGCAGCCAACAGGGAAACCCTAGCACAGATACGCAGTATTTT
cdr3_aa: CASSQQGNPSTDTQYF

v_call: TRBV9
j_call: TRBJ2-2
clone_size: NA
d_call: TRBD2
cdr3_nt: TGTGCCAGCAGCGTACCGCGGGGGGGAGGCACCGGAGAGCTGTTTTTT
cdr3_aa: CASSVPRGGGTGELFF

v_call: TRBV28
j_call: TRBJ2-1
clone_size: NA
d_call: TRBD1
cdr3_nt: TGTGCCAGCAGGGTCACAGGGGACAATGAGCAGTTCTTC
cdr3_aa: CASRVTGDNEQFF

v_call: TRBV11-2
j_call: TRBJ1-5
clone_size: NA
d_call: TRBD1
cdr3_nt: TGTGCCAGCAGCCCAGGTCGGGGACAGGACTACAATCAGCCCCAGCATTTT
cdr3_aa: CASSPGRGQDYNQPQHF

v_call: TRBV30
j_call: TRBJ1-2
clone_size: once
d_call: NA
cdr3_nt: TGTGCCTGGAGTCAGGATAACTATGGCTACACCTTC
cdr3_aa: CAWSQDNYGYTF

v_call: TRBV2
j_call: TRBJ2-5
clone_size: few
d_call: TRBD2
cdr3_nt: TGTGCCAGCAATCCCGGACTAGCGGGGGGCCGGACCCAGTACTTC
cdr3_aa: CASNPGLAGGRTQYF

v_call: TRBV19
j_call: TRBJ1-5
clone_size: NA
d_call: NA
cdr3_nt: TGTGCCAGTAGTATATCAGGGGAATTGGGAGAGAACAATCAGCCCCAGCATTTT
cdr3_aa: CASSISGELGENNQPQHF

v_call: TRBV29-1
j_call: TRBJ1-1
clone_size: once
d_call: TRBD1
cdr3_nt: TGCAGCGGAGGACAGGGGCGACGTTCCACTGAAGCTTTCTTT
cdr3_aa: CSGGQGRRSTEAFF

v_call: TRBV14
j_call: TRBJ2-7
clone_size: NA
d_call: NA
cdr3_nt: TGTGCCAGCAGCCCAGGATACGAGCAGTACTTC
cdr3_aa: CASSPGYEQYF

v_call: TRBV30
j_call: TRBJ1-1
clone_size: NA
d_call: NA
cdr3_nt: TGTGCCTTGAGGGGGGGTGAGGACACTGAAGCTTTCTTT
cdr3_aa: CALRGGEDTEAFF

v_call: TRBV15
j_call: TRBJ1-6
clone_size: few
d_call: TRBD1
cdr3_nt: TGTGCCACCAGCAGAGCGACAGGGAACGCTTCACCCCTCCACTTT
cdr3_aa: CATSRATGNASPLHF

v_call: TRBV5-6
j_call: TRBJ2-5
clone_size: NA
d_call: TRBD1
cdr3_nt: TGTGCCAGCAGCACGTCCCGGGACAGGGGAGGTGGAGAGACCCAGTACTTC
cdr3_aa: CASSTSRDRGGGETQYF

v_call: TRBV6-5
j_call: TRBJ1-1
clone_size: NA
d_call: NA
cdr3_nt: TGTGCCAGCAGTTACTCGAACAGGGTAGAGACTGAAGCTTTCTTT
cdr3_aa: CASSYSNRVETEAFF

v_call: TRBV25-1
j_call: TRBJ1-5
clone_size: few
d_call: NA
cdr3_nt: TGTGCCAGCAGTGGGGCGGGTAGCAATCAGCCCCAGCATTTT
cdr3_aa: CASSGAGSNQPQHF

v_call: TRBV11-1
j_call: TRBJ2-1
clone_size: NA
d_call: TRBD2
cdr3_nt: TGTGCCAGCAGCTTATTGACTAGCGGGGGGGCAGATGAGCAGTTCTTC
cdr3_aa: CASSLLTSGGADEQFF

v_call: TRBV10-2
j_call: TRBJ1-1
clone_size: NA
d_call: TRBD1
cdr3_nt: TGCGCCAGCATAGGGACAGGGGGCTTCCGCGACACTGAAGCTTTCTTT
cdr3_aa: CASIGTGGFRDTEAFF

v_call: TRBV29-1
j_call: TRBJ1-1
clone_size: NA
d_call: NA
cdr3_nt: TGCAGCGTTGAGGGGAGTGCGACTGAAGCTTTCTTT
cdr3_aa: CSVEGSATEAFF

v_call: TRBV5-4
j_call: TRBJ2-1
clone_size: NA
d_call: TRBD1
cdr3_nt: TGTGCCAGCAGCGGGACAGCCAGCCACAATGAGCAGTTCTTC
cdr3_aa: CASSGTASHNEQFF

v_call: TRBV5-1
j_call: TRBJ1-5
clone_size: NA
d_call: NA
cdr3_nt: TGCGCCAGCAGCTTTGAGGGATTTCAGCCCCAGCATTTT
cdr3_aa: CASSFEGFQPQHF

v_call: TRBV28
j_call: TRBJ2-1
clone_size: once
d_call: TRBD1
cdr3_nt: TGTGCCAGCACTTCACTTAACCCGGGACAGGGATCCAATGAGCAGTTCTTC
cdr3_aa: CASTSLNPGQGSNEQFF

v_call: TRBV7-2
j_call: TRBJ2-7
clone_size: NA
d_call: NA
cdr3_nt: TGTGCCAGCAGCTTAGCCAGATCAAAACGCGAGCAGTACTTC
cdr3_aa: CASSLARSKREQYF

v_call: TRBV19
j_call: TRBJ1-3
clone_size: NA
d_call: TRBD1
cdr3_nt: TGTGCCAGTAGTCGGGACAGGGGCTCTGGAAACACCATATATTTT
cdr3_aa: CASSRDRGSGNTIYF

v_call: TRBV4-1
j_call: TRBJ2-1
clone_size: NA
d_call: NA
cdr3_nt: TGCGCCAGCAGCCAGGGTAGGGCCGGGAACTTAGGTGGTGAGCAGTTCTTC
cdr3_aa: CASSQGRAGNLGGEQFF

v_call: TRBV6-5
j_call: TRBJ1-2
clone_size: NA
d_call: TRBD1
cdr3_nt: TGTGCCAGCAGTTACATACGAACAGGGGGGACCTATGGCTACACCTTC
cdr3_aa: CASSYIRTGGTYGYTF

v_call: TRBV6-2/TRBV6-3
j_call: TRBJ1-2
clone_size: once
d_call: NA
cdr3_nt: TGTGCCAGCAGTTACAGATCCAGTTCCTATGGCTACACCTTC
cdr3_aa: CASSYRSSSYGYTF